This TCR beta chain is drawn from a study of STAT3 mutations in large granular lymphocyte leukemia. Across the study: Over half of T-LGLL patients had one or more immunosuppressive regimens.

Notes on the study in general: A small but highly pathogenic clone may have been missed. In several patients, dominant TCR clone burden exceeded STAT3 mutant burden. Every T-cell large granular lymphocyte leukemia patient had at least one immunodominant TCR beta clonotype.

Of note for this clone: Its antigen is still unknown.

Trimming took 2 bases from V and 1 from J; bases not matched to a gene: 2. The CDR3 runs to 13 residues. Germline V gene lookup returns CDR1 SQVTM and CDR2 ANQGSEA. This table comes from immunoSEQ multiplex PCR, and its TCRdb copy is limited to in-frame clones, with some not included. This repertoire shows 10,000 to 15,000 clones, over 85% found once; its top ten account for 33%. The TCR was taken from a middle-aged man with T-cell large granular lymphocyte leukemia. Some clones in this sample may be carry-over from other donors' samples. The chain uses TRBV29-1 and TRBJ2-7; 7 nucleotides agree with TRBD1. The sequencing sample was made of peripheral blood mononuclear cells. The CDR3 coding sequence is TGCAGCGTTGAATGGGACAGTTCCTACGAGCAGTACTTC. It translates to CSVEWDSSYEQYF.